Detailed here is one T cell receptor (beta chain). Its target antigen remains unknown. Base qualities are not at hand, and no much larger clone is one base apart. Enrolling through a virtual design, the prospective study's participants ranged in age from about 18 to 100 years and lived across roughly 24 United States geographic areas. Cohort assignment in the prospective study relied on participant-reported clinical history from a screening survey and a study questionnaire. Recovered participants in ImmuneRACE Cohort 3 were defined by two consecutive negative NP/OP PCR tests, clearance by a healthcare professional, or resolution of symptoms. In the prospective study, mobile phlebotomists collected whole blood, serum and a nasopharyngeal or oropharyngeal swab from each participant. Over an approximately 2-month period, participants in the prospective study had the option of providing additional blood draws and questionnaires. Before DNA extraction, blood samples from the prospective study were shipped at room temperature or frozen.

TCRbeta CDR3 regions were amplified from genomic DNA by means of the immunoSEQ Assay, a bias-controlled multiplex PCR. Under the source paper's analysis protocol: The number of nucleated cells in each sample was estimated from the amplification of reference gene primers within the assay. To quantify the absolute abundance of each unique TCRbeta CDR3 rearrangement, sequence reads were collapsed and filtered. For each sample, productive Simpson clonality was calculated by taking the square root of Simpson's diversity index across productive rearrangements. The immuneACCESS repertoire file appears here via TCRdb, limited to in-frame rearrangements. These files lack a portion of the clones; in checked studies, under half of the deficit traces to unresolved V genes, and the cause of the others is not known. V, J and clone size derive from that table, while D and trimming were established from the DNA sequence. The sample table records a few hundred thousand clones; about 88% of these occur just once. The ten largest clones take up 1.2% of the sample.

The data derive from a study of blood T cell repertoires in COVID-19 (dated by TCRdb to between 2020 and 2021). For context, the study as a whole: The collaborator samples originated in the United States, Italy and Spain and spanned the acute and convalescent phases of COVID-19. The prospective study material was composed of cDNA or gDNA derived from T cells, B-cell-depleted T cells, or PBMCs. Deeply sampled blood TCRbeta repertoires from subjects exposed to, actively infected with, or recovered from COVID-19 were included in the dataset. The repertoires were released in a freely available public database meant as a resource for research on the immune response to SARS-CoV-2. Samples were obtained from the ongoing ImmuneRACE study (first 160 participants) and from 1,254 subjects provided by 6 global collaborators. The sample metadata nearly always contained a de-identified subject ID, COVID-19 status, age in years and sex. Where available, HLA class I and class II types were obtained from metadata supplied by the sample provider rather than from assay-based typing.

The CDR3 numbers 15 residues from cysteine through phenylalanine. Left in the record is the CDR3 DNA by itself, 45 bases read in frame from the first base. Taken from the germline V gene (reference sequence), the CDR1 and CDR2 loops are LNHDA and SQIVND. V is trimmed back by 4 bases and J by 5 bases, and the junction contains 9 bases that no gene match accounts for. The study at large found these results: The amount of clinical and demographic metadata varied by source and participant and was provided uncurated.

This clonotype was obtained from a woman between 18 and 29 years old who had recovered from COVID-19. The sequence is built from TRBV19 and TRBJ1-1, and TRBD1 aligns with 8 junction nucleotides. Input material: PBMCs or T cells enriched from blood (not recorded which). The DNA sequence reads TGTGCCAGTAGTACCTGGACAGGGAGCGGGACTGAAGCTTTCTTT. It codes for CASSTWTGSGTEAFF.